One and the same sample provided the 5 T cell receptor beta chains below, sequenced in a study of shared clonotypes between healthy human individuals. Repertoires were generated with immunoSEQ multiplex PCR, while TCRdb's copy carries only in-frame clones and drops some. The sample lists roughly 2 million clones, almost 96% occurring once. The sequenced sample consisted of naive CD4+ T cells sorted from blood. Subset: CD45RA+ positively selected. The receptors were sampled from a man younger than 30 in good health.

The chain carries TRBV6-6 and TRBJ2-3; TRBD1 matches 7 bases. Unmatched junction bases numbered 8, after V lost 10 bases and J lost 4 bases. Germline V lookup: CDR1 MNHNY, CDR2 SVGAGI (reference sequence). The CDR3 sequence is 13 residues long. CDR3 DNA: TGTGCCACGACGGGTAGGGGGCCAGATACGCAGTATTTT. It yields the protein CATTGRGPDTQYF.

The V call is TRBV18, the J call TRBJ1-6; possibly TRBD1 for D (6 bases). CDR1 is KGHSH and CDR2 is LQKENI in the germline V gene. The V and J ends lost 1 base and 10 bases respectively, with 11 bases between them. The CDR3 totals 14 residues. The CDR3 reads CASSPQQGDSPLHF. CDR3 nucleotides: TGTGCCAGCTCACCACAACAGGGCGACTCACCCCTCCACTTT.

The chain couples TRBV5-4 to TRBJ1-4, with D hard to call. Germline CDR1 is SGHNT and CDR2 is YYREEE (reference sequence). The length of the CDR3 is 15 residues. V lost 1 base and J lost 8, with 15 bases in between. CDR3 DNA: TGTGCCAGCAGCTTGCGCGGGGAAGAGGGCGAAAAACTGTTTTTT. Amino acids: CASSLRGEEGEKLFF.

The chain couples TRBV21-1 to TRBJ1-2; no DNA check was done on the table's D call, TRBD1. TRBV21-1 is a pseudogene. The CDR3 has 16 amino acids. The CDR3 DNA reads TGTGCCAGCAGCCAACCGGGACAGGGGGCGCCTAATGGCTACACCTTC. This gives the protein CASSQPGQGAPNGYTF.

J is TRBJ1-2 and V is TRBV30; the D is unclear. The V gene's germline CDR1 is GTSNPN and CDR2 SVGIG (reference sequence). V lost 3 bases and J 6 bases, leaving 14 bases between the germline ends. The CDR3 runs to 13 residues. The CDR3 DNA sequence: TGTGCCTGGAGGGCGGTAAGGCTCGATGGCTACACCTTC. It encodes CAWRAVRLDGYTF.